The 16 T cell receptor beta chains listed next were all sequenced from one sample in a study of cytomegalovirus exposure and HLA in healthy donors. The PCR made use of 60 Vbeta and 13 Jbeta primers. Assay: immunoSEQ multiplex PCR; the TCRdb copy retains only in-frame clones and omits some. This repertoire shows roughly 150,000 clones, around 80% found once; its top ten account for approximately 15%. The specimen sequenced was PBMCs. The receptors were gathered from a woman between 40 and 55 years old in good health and CMV-seronegative.

The rearrangement joins TRBV28 to TRBJ1-1, with D possibly being TRBD1 (6 bases). CDR3 length: 16 residues. Germline V gene lookup returns CDR1 MDHEN and CDR2 SYDVKM. The V end lost 3 bases, the J end lost 4 bases, and 18 bases lay between the germline ends. This CDR3 reads CASSLRGRDYPTEAFF. The DNA of the CDR3 is TGTGCCAGCAGTTTGCGGGGGCGCGATTATCCCACTGAAGCTTTCTTT.

A word on this clone: An end of the junction does not agree with germline; a read error may underlie this. Other DNA sequences within the sample encode an identical CDR3. This chain joins TRBV18 and TRBJ1-1; D remains unclear. This CDR3 spans 13 amino acids. Germline loops: CDR1 KGHSH, CDR2 LQKENI. The DNA of the CDR3 is TGTGCCAGCTCACCGCGTCGCGACACTGAAGCCTTCTTT. Translation: CASSPRRDTEAFF.

This clone was found a few times. V usage is TRBV5-4 and J usage is TRBJ2-5, with TRBD2 identical over 11 bases. The CDR3 contains 16 residues. CDR1 is SGHNT and CDR2 is YYREEE in the germline V gene (reference sequence). V was pared by 0 bases and J by 5 bases, with 6 bases of the junction left unmatched. The CDR3 loop is CASSLAPLAGGETQYF. CDR3 coding DNA: TGTGCCAGCAGCTTGGCCCCCCTAGCGGGGGGTGAGACCCAGTACTTC.

This sequence joins TRBV6-4 and TRBJ2-2, with TRBD2 matching 10 bases. Germline CDR1 MRHNA, CDR2 SNTAGT. V lost 2 bases, J lost 7 bases, and 7 bases stayed unmatched. This CDR3 comprises 16 residues. CDR3 protein: CASSDLAGDPNGELFF. The CDR3 coding sequence is TGTGCCAGCAGTGACCTAGCGGGAGACCCCAACGGGGAGCTGTTTTTT.

The V gene is TRBV19, the J gene TRBJ2-7; weak D call: TRBD1 (6 bases). V gave up 5 bases and J gave up 6 bases, with 14 bases separating them. Germline CDR1 LNHDA, CDR2 SQIVND (reference sequence). This CDR3 has 13 residues. The chain's CDR3 is CASSGTSYGEQYF. The CDR3 DNA reads TGTGCCAGTAGTGGGACATCATATGGCGAGCAGTACTTC.

The chain couples TRBV7-2 to TRBJ2-2, with 7 nucleotides matching TRBD1. Trimming at V came to 4 bases and at J to 6 bases, leaving 5 bases not matched to a gene. The CDR3 totals 14 residues. The germline V gene encodes CDR1 SGHTA and CDR2 FQGNSA. The CDR3, as DNA: TGTGCCAGCAGCTACGACAGGGTGGCCGGGGAGCTGTTTTTT. Residues: CASSYDRVAGELFF.

This sequence joins TRBV9 and TRBJ2-5; TRBD2 matches 7 bases. The CDR3 spans 15 residues. Trimming removed 2 bases from V and 5 bases from J; junction bases left unmatched: 9. The germline gives CDR1 SGDLS, CDR2 YYNGEE. In nucleotides, the CDR3 is TGTGCCAGCAGCGTCCGAGCGGGGATCGTGGAGACCCAGTACTTC. It yields the protein CASSVRAGIVETQYF. Full variable domain (missing parts from reference TRBV9 and TRBJ2-5): DSGVTQTPKHLITATGQRVTLRCSPRSGDLSVYWYQQSLDQGLQFLIQYYNGEERAKGNILERFSAQQFPDLHSELNLSSLELGDSALYFCASSVRAGIVETQYFGPGTRLLVL.

This chain uses TRBV2 with TRBJ1-6; maybe TRBD1 (6 bases). CDR1 is SNHLY, CDR2 FYNNEI, per germline. Trimming cost V 4 bases and J 9 bases, with 13 bases left between them. The CDR3 sequence is 14 residues long. The CDR3: CASSVTIGGSPLHF. CDR3 DNA: TGTGCCAGCAGTGTCACTATAGGGGGTTCACCCCTCCACTTT.

The V call is TRBV5-1, the J call TRBJ1-4; TRBD1 aligns across 7 bases. J gave up 4 bases and V 4 bases, and 7 bases lay outside the gene matches. The germline CDR1 and CDR2 sequences are SGHRS and YFSETQ. This CDR3 spans 15 amino acids. The chain's CDR3 is CASSLRQGVNEKLFF. The CDR3 bases are TGCGCCAGCAGCCTCCGGCAGGGGGTTAATGAAAAACTGTTTTTT.

V gene TRBV7-6 combines with J gene TRBJ2-7; 9 bases agree with TRBD2. CDR1 is SGHVS, CDR2 FNYEAQ, per germline. The CDR3 is made up of 16 amino acids. V lost 3 bases, J lost 4 bases, and 10 bases stayed unmatched. CDR3 bases: TGTGCCAGCAGCTTTGCTAGCGGGATAGGTTGGTACGAGCAGTACTTC. It yields the protein CASSFASGIGWYEQYF.

This clone was seen only a few times. The rearrangement joins TRBV7-8 to TRBJ2-3, with D possibly being TRBD1 (6 bases). Germline V gene data show CDR1 as SGHVS and CDR2 as FQNEAQ. Between the trimmed V and J ends, which lost 4 bases and 4 bases, there was a span of 12 bases. This CDR3 region has 14 residues. CDR3 coding DNA: TGTGCCAGCAGCTCGATAAACAGGGCAGATACGCAGTATTTT. Its protein is CASSSINRADTQYF.

V and J are TRBV9 and TRBJ2-3; D remains ambiguous. Trimming removed 0 bases from V and 1 base from J, with 3 bases in between. The CDR3 is made up of 13 amino acids. Germline CDR1 is SGDLS and CDR2 is YYNGEE. CDR3 DNA: TGTGCCAGCAGCGTAGCGGGCACAGATACGCAGTATTTT. Amino acid sequence: CASSVAGTDTQYF.

V gene TRBV29-1 combines with J gene TRBJ2-7; 8 bases fit TRBD1. CDR3 length equals 14 residues. Germline loops: CDR1 SQVTM, CDR2 ANQGSEA. Trimming took 1 base from V and 3 from J; bases not matched to a gene: 5. This chain's CDR3 is CSVEGLGQDYEQYF. The CDR3 DNA reads as TGCAGCGTTGAAGGCCTGGGACAGGACTACGAGCAGTACTTC.

J is TRBJ2-1 and V is TRBV10-3; 10 bases match TRBD2. This CDR3 is built from 13 residues. Per the germline V gene, CDR1 is ENHRY and CDR2 is SYGVKD. V dropped 9 bases and J dropped 4; count of bases not matched to a gene: 3. Written as DNA, the CDR3 is TGTGCCATATGGACTAGCGGATACAATGAGCAGTTCTTC. Amino acids: CAIWTSGYNEQFF.

A remark on this clone: An end of the junction differs from the germline gene, which may be a read error. The chain recombines TRBV7-9 with TRBJ2-3; perhaps TRBD1 as D (5 bases). The germline V gene has CDR1 SEHNR and CDR2 FQNEAQ (reference sequence). The CDR3 has 16 residues. CDR3 coding DNA: TGTTCCAGCAGCCCCCCCCGGTACAGGAACACAGATACGCAGTATTTT. Protein product: CSSSPPRYRNTDTQYF. Filled out from reference TRBV7-9 and TRBJ2-3, the complete variable domain reads DTGVSQNPRHKITKRGQNVTFRCDPISEHNRLYWYRQTLGQGPEFLTYFQNEAQLEKSRLLSDRFSAERPKGSFSTLEIQRTEQGDSAMYLCSSSPPRYRNTDTQYFGPGTRLTVL.

J is TRBJ1-4 and V is TRBV5-1; TRBD1 matches 8 bases. The V segment lost 2 bases and the J segment 7 bases; nucleotides outside the gene matches: 4. The CDR3 sequence is 14 residues long. Germline assignment: CDR1 SGHRS and CDR2 YFSETQ. The CDR3 is CASSLGRGREKLFF. The DNA for the CDR3 is TGCGCCAGCAGCTTAGGCAGGGGGCGTGAAAAACTGTTTTTT.